What follows are 21 T cell receptor beta chains derived from one specimen sequenced in a study of blood T cells in healthy people across ages. Then a second PCR, running about 6 to 12 cycles, was carried out with a sample-barcoded 5' primer and a J-beta primer mix. In TCRdb, the 5' RACE reads were re-called with MiXCR into one record per CDR3 protein. Of about 560,000 distinct CDR3 sequences in the sample, about 29% are singletons; the top ten hold approximately 3.5%. In addition, the sample was reused for a study of T cells of mothers and their children.

Sequencing input: blood. The receptors were sampled from a boy between 2 and 10 years old in good health.

This clonotype was counted a few times. This rearrangement joins TRBV20-1 to TRBJ2-5; 11 positions agree with TRBD2. Germline V gene sequence: CDR1 DFQATT, CDR2 SNEGSKA (reference sequence). The J segment lost 3 bases and the V segment lost 4 bases, leaving 1 base of the junction unmatched. The CDR3 loop spans 13 amino acids. Written as DNA, the CDR3 is TGCAGTGCTATGGGACTAGCGGAAGAGACCCAGTACTTC. It specifies CSAMGLAEETQYF.

In this sample, this clonotype turned up a few times. The chain combines TRBV18 with TRBJ2-5; the D gene is possibly TRBD2 (5 bases). The J call could be wrong; TRBJ2-7 is a better fit for the DNA end. In germline, CDR1 is KGHSH, CDR2 LQKENI. This CDR3 is built from 14 residues. The CDR3 DNA is TGTGCCAGCTCAATCGGTCGACGGGGCTACGAGCAGTACTTC. Its translation is CASSIGRRGYEQYF.

The rearrangement joins TRBV30 to TRBJ1-2, with D uncertain. This CDR3 comprises 12 residues. V lost 2 bases and J lost 8, with 12 bases in between. Germline V gene sequence: CDR1 GTSNPN, CDR2 SVGIG (reference sequence). CDR3 DNA sequence: TGTGCCTGGAGTTTAACAGTCGGAGGCTACACCTTC. It is translated as CAWSLTVGGYTF.

The chain has TRBV7-9 and TRBJ2-1, with D perhaps matching TRBD1 (5 bases). V lost 2 bases and J 9 bases, leaving 11 bases between the germline ends. This CDR3 spans 13 amino acids. Germline CDR1 and CDR2: SEHNR and FQNEAQ (reference sequence). The CDR3 spells CASSLMGQGEQFF. The CDR3 DNA follows: TGTGCCAGCAGCTTAATGGGTCAGGGTGAGCAGTTCTTC.

This chain uses TRBV7-3 with TRBJ2-3, with 8 positions matching TRBD1. Looked up from germline, CDR1 is SGHTA and CDR2 is FQGTGA. The V segment lost 5 bases and the J segment 0 bases; nucleotides outside the gene matches: 10. The CDR3 runs 17 residues. The CDR3 protein is CASSPGQGIWSTDTQYF. In nucleotides, the CDR3 is TGTGCCAGCAGCCCAGGACAGGGAATTTGGAGCACAGATACGCAGTATTTT.

This chain's CDR3 is CASGSVAKNIQYF. For the CDR3, the DNA is TGTGCTAGTGGTTCGGTGGCCAAAAACATTCAGTACTTC. The chain recombines TRBV12-5 with TRBJ2-4, with D unclear. The CDR3 contains 13 residues. Germline-derived CDR1 and CDR2 are LGHNT and FRNRAP. Trimming shortened V by 4 bases and J by 1 base, and 5 bases separated the two germline ends.

This clonotype was recorded a few times. The V and J genes are TRBV7-3 and TRBJ2-1; perhaps TRBD1 as D (6 bases). This CDR3 spans 14 amino acids. Germline V gene sequence: CDR1 SGHTA, CDR2 FQGTGA. The germline V and J ends were trimmed by 2 bases and 5 bases, with 10 bases remaining between them. In DNA form, the CDR3 reads TGTGCCAGCAGCTTATCACAGGGAAACAATGAGCAGTTCTTC. Translated: CASSLSQGNNEQFF.

Here the CDR3 reads CASSQDMGGELFF. CDR3 nucleotides: TGCGCCAGCAGCCAAGACATGGGCGGGGAGCTGTTTTTT. This chain connects TRBV4-3 to TRBJ2-2; D remains unclear. V lost 0 bases and J 7 bases, leaving 6 bases between the germline ends. The CDR3 consists of 13 residues. Germline V gene data show CDR1 as LGHNA and CDR2 as YSLEER.

The sample holds many counts of this clonotype. The chain joins TRBV3-1 to TRBJ1-2; TRBD1 is a possible D gene (5 bases). The germline V gene has CDR1 LGHDT and CDR2 YNNKEL (reference sequence). The CDR3 is 15 amino acids. Trimming left V 1 base short and J 7 bases short, with 16 bases between. The CDR3 sequence is CASSQGRGATGGYTF. The CDR3 DNA is TGTGCCAGCAGCCAAGGGCGCGGGGCCACGGGTGGCTACACCTTC.

In this sample, this clonotype turned up once. The gene calls are TRBV20-1 and TRBJ1-2, with a possible D match to TRBD1 (6 bases). CDR1 is DFQATT, CDR2 SNEGSKA, per germline (reference sequence). V gave up 3 bases and J gave up 6 bases, with 14 bases separating them. The CDR3 is made up of 13 amino acids. The CDR3 loop reads CSASRRGFDGYTF. The CDR3 DNA is TGCAGTGCTAGTAGGAGGGGGTTTGATGGCTACACCTTC.

This clonotype was seen only a few times. Sequence at one end of the junction differs from germline and may be a read error. V is TRBV20-1 and J is TRBJ2-7, with TRBD2 matching 11 bases. Germline V CDR1 and CDR2: DFQATT, SNEGSKA (reference sequence). This CDR3 is 18 amino acids long. The CDR3 here is CSARDERLAGGMSYEQYF. CDR3 bases: TGCAGTGCTAGAGATGAACGGCTAGCGGGAGGAATGTCCTACGAACAGTACTTC.

This clonotype appeared a few times. V and J are TRBV7-6 and TRBJ2-5; D remains unclear. V dropped 5 bases and J dropped 2 bases, with 12 bases sitting between them. Looked up from germline, CDR1 is SGHVS and CDR2 is FNYEAQ. The CDR3 is made up of 14 amino acids. The CDR3 sequence: CASSPGSVQETQYF. DNA of the CDR3: TGTGCCAGCAGCCCGGGCTCGGTTCAAGAGACCCAGTACTTC.

The V call is TRBV27, the J call TRBJ1-2, with a weak D call TRBD1 (6 bases). Germline values: CDR1 MNHEY, CDR2 SMNVEV (reference sequence). Trimming shortened V by 5 bases and J by 10 bases, and 17 bases separated the two germline ends. The CDR3 loop spans 13 amino acids. The CDR3 nucleotides are TGTGCCAGCAGTAGACAGGACAATCCCTTCTACACCTTC. Encoded protein: CASSRQDNPFYTF.

As to this clonotype: Relative to the germline gene, one junction end is altered; a read error may explain this. The rearrangement joins TRBV5-1 to TRBJ2-3; 7 nucleotides align to TRBD2. CDR1 is SGHRS, CDR2 YFSETQ, per germline. The CDR3 is 15 amino acids. In DNA form, the CDR3 reads TGCGCCAGCAGCTTGCGCTCGACTAGCACAGATACGCGGTATTTT. This sequence encodes CASSLRSTSTDTRYF.

There are a few counts of this clonotype. This chain links TRBV29-1 with TRBJ2-7; D could derive from TRBD1 or TRBD2 (6 bases each). Germline V gives CDR1 SQVTM, CDR2 ANQGSEA. V was trimmed by 4 bases and J by 1 base, leaving 8 bases between them. The CDR3 runs to 12 residues. The CDR3 protein is CSVGGGSYEQYF. The DNA for the CDR3 is TGCAGCGTTGGAGGGGGGTCCTACGAGCAGTACTTC.

The J gene is TRBJ2-5, the V gene TRBV4-1, with TRBD1 matching 8 bases. Germline trimming cut 0 bases from V and 5 bases from J; bases unmatched to any gene: 5. The CDR3 spans 15 residues. CDR1 MGHRA and CDR2 YSYEKL come from the germline V gene. The CDR3 region is CASSQDQGAGETQYF. DNA for the CDR3: TGCGCCAGCAGCCAAGATCAGGGGGCCGGTGAGACCCAGTACTTC.

The V gene is TRBV20-1, the J gene TRBJ1-5; TRBD1 is a possible D gene (5 bases). Germline CDR1 is DFQATT and CDR2 is SNEGSKA (reference sequence). There are 13 residues in the CDR3. Trimming stripped 3 bases from V and 7 bases from J, with 13 bases between. DNA for the CDR3: TGCAGTGCTAGGTTGAGGGGTTGGCAGCCCCAGCATTTT. Its translation is CSARLRGWQPQHF.

Only a few counts were recorded for this clonotype. The chain combines TRBV7-6 with TRBJ2-1, with 7 bases identical to TRBD2. The V gene end was trimmed by 5 bases and the J gene end by 4 bases; junction bases not matched to a gene: 11. CDR3 length: 16 residues. Germline V gene sequence: CDR1 SGHVS, CDR2 FNYEAQ. This CDR3 is CASSVRGESPYNEQFF. The CDR3 DNA follows: TGTGCCAGCAGCGTTCGGGGGGAGAGTCCTTACAATGAGCAGTTCTTC.

This clonotype was seen a few times. The chain joins TRBV6-1 to TRBJ2-7; the match to TRBD2 covers 7 bases. From germline, CDR1 is MNHNS and CDR2 SASEGT. J was trimmed by 3 bases and V by 6 bases; bases with no gene match: 5. The CDR3 is 13 amino acids. The CDR3 sequence is CASRPGRFYEQYF. The CDR3 bases are TGTGCCAGCAGACCCGGGAGGTTCTACGAGCAGTACTTC.

This clonotype appeared a few times. The CDR3 reads CASSLTGDSYEKLFF. CDR3 sequence (DNA): TGCGCCAGCAGCTTGACGGGGGACAGCTACGAAAAACTGTTTTTT. V and J are TRBV5-1 and TRBJ1-4, with 7 bases lining up with TRBD1. The CDR3 is 15 residues long. Unmatched junction bases numbered 8, after V lost 1 base and J lost 8 bases. Germline assignment: CDR1 SGHRS and CDR2 YFSETQ.

This clonotype was recorded only once. This chain uses TRBV10-3 with TRBJ2-3; D possibly corresponds to TRBD2 (5 bases). CDR1 is ENHRY and CDR2 is SYGVKD in the germline V gene. The CDR3 extends over 14 amino acids. Trimming cost V 3 bases and J 2 bases, with 9 bases left between them. The CDR3, as DNA: TGTGCCATCAGTGAAGGGAGAGTCACAGATACGCAGTATTTT. Its translation is CAISEGRVTDTQYF.